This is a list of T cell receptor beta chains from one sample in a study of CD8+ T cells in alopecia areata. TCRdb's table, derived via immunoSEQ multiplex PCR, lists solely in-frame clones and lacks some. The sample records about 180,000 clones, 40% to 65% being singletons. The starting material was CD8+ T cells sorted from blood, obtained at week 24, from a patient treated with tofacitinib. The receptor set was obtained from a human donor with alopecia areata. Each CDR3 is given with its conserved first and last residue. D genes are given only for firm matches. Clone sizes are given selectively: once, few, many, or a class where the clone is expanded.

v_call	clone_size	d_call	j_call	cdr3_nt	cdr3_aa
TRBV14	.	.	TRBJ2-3	TGTGCCAGCAGCCATGAGCAGGAGTCCTCGGGGGTAGGAAAGGAGTATACGCAGTATTTT	CASSHEQESSGVGKEYTQYF
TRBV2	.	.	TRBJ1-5	TGTGCCAGCAGTACCGGACAGCCCGAGCCCCAGCATTTT	CASSTGQPEPQHF
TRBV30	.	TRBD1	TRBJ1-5	TGTGCCTGGAGTGCCGGACAGGGAATGGGTCAGCCCCAGCATTTT	CAWSAGQGMGQPQHF
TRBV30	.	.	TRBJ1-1	TGTGCCTGGAGTGTAAGTTTGGGGACTGAAGCTTTCTTT	CAWSVSLGTEAFF
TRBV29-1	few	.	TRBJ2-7	TGCAGCGTTGAAGGGGAATACGAGCAGTACTTC	CSVEGEYEQYF
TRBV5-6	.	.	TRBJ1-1	TGTGCCAGCAGCTTGGTGTCCCTCGAAGCTTTCTTT	CASSLVSLEAFF
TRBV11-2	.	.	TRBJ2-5	TGTGCCAGCAGCTTAGAGCACCAAGAGACCCAGTACTTC	CASSLEHQETQYF
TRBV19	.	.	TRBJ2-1	TGTGCCAGTAGTACTAGGTCGGGCTCCTACAATGAGCAGTTCTTC	CASSTRSGSYNEQFF
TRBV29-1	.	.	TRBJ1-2	TGCAGCGTTGAAGACCCGGGTCACGACTATGGCTACACCTTC	CSVEDPGHDYGYTF
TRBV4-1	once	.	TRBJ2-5	TGCGCCAGCAGCCAAGAACTAGCTGAAGAGACCCAGTACTTC	CASSQELAEETQYF
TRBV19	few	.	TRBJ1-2	TGTGCCAGCACTCAAGGACCCTATGGCTACACCTTC	CASTQGPYGYTF
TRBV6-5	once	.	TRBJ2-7	TGTGCCAGCAGGAAGGACGGACGCTTTGGGGACGAGCAGTACTTC	CASRKDGRFGDEQYF
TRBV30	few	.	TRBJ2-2	TGTGCCTGGAGTGGGGGGAACGGCGGGGAGCTGTTTTTT	CAWSGGNGGELFF
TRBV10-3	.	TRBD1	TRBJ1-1	TGTGCCATCGGAAACAGGGGAATGACTGAAGCTTTCTTT	CAIGNRGMTEAFF
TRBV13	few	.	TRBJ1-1	TGTGCCAGCAGCCCTGGGGAAGGGGAAGCTTTCTTT	CASSPGEGEAFF
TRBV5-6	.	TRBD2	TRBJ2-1	TGTGCCAGCAGCTTGTCCAGCGGCCGTAGCGGGCTGAATGAGCAGTTCTTC	CASSLSSGRSGLNEQFF
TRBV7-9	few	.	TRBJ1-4	TGTGCCAGCAGCTTGATCGGGAGGATCGATGAAAAACTGTTTTTT	CASSLIGRIDEKLFF
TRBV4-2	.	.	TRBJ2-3	TGTGCCAGCAGCCAAGAGGAAGCGTCCACAGATACGCAGTATTTT	CASSQEEASTDTQYF
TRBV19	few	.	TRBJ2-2	TGTGCCACCATGGGATACTGGGAGAACACCGGGGAGCTGTTTTTT	CATMGYWENTGELFF
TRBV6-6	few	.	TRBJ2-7	TGTGCCAGCAGCTACGTCGCCTCTTACGAGCAGTACTTC	CASSYVASYEQYF
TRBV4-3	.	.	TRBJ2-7	TGCGCCAGCAGTTCGGGACGGCGATCCTACGAGCAGTACTTC	CASSSGRRSYEQYF
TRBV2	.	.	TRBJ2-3	TGTGCCAGCCTGGACTCTCCGAAGGGGCAGTATTTT	CASLDSPKGQYF
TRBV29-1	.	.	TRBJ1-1	TGCAGCGTTGTGAGCCAGTCCCTTGAAGCTTTCTTT	CSVVSQSLEAFF
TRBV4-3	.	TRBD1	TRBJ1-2	TGCGCCAGCAGCCAAGACCCCGGAGCGACAGGGGGAAGCGCCTATGGCTACACCTTC	CASSQDPGATGGSAYGYTF
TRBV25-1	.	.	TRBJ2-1	TGTGCCAGTGCAGTTGGAAATGAGCAGTTCTTC	CASAVGNEQFF
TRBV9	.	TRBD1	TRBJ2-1	TGTGCCAGCAGCGTAACTCCGAACAGGGGCAATGAGCAGTTCTTC	CASSVTPNRGNEQFF
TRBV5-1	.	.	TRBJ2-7	TGCGCCAGCAGCTCCAACAGGGACGAGCAGTACTTC	CASSSNRDEQYF
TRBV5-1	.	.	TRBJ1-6	TGCGCCAGCAGCCCCTATGGGGCAAATTCACCCCTCCACTTT	CASSPYGANSPLHF
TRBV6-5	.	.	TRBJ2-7	TGTGCCAGCAGTCCATCGGACAGCTCCTACGAGCAGTACTTC	CASSPSDSSYEQYF
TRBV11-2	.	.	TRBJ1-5	TGTGCCAGCAGCTCTGGGGCGCGGGGCAATCAGCCCCAGCATTTT	CASSSGARGNQPQHF
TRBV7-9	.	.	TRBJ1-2	TGTGCCAGCAGCTTCGACAGGAACTATGGCTACACCTTC	CASSFDRNYGYTF
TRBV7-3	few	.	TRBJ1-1	TGTGCCAGCAGCTTAAATCTCGGGGTCACTGAAGCTTTCTTT	CASSLNLGVTEAFF
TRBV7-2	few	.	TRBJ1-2	TGTGCGGCGCCCCAATTCGGTGGCTACACCTTC	CAAPQFGGYTF
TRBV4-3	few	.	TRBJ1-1	TGCGCCAGCAGCCAAGATTTCGGTGGGGACACTGAAGCTTTCTTT	CASSQDFGGDTEAFF
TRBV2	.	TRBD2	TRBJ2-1	TGTGCCAGCAGCCGACTAGCGGGGAGTGAGCAGTTCTTC	CASSRLAGSEQFF
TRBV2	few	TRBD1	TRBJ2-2	TGTGCCAGCAGTGAGGACAGGGGGCGCAACACCGGGGAGCTGTTTTTT	CASSEDRGRNTGELFF
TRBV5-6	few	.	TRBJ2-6	TGTGCCAGCAGCTTCGGTACGAGCTCTGGGGCCAACGTCCTGACTTTC	CASSFGTSSGANVLTF
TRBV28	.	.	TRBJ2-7	TGTGCCAGCAGTGTTCCCCGGGGCTCCTACGAGCAGTACTTC	CASSVPRGSYEQYF
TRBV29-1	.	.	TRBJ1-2	TGCAGCGTTGAGACTGAAGCCCGCTATGGCTACACCTTC	CSVETEARYGYTF
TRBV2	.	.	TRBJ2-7	TGTGCCACAGACGGACAGTATTCCTACGAGCAGTACTTC	CATDGQYSYEQYF